This T cell receptor beta chain stems from a study of T cell responses to AZD1222 COVID-19 vaccine (dated by TCRdb to the early 2020s). Regarding the study in general: AZD1222 recipients given second doses at about 4 weeks or at about 12 weeks were pooled, since spike-specific TCR depth and breadth were not found to differ between the two schedules. A total of 230 to 250 trial participants underwent TCR sequencing, of whom about 210 had received two doses of AZD1222 and 26 had received two doses of the MenACWY control vaccine. Enrollment into the trials was organized by age into subgroups of 18-55, 56-69 and 70-plus years, and those subgroups contained about 160, 30 and 59 TCR-sequenced participants, respectively.

What the study reported, not specific to this receptor: A significant rise in spike-specific TCR breadth and depth was observed after two AZD1222 doses relative to day 0 and relative to MenACWY recipients. In the small 56-69-year group, the increase in depth fell short of significance, most likely because of low power. Participants were mostly white British and included more females than males, and it was suggested by the authors that clonal diversity may have been underestimated. Reportedly, close to half of the unique spike-specific TCRs recognized epitopes lying outside the regions that are mutated in the B.1.351 and B.1.1.7 variants. Because no day 14 peak-response samples were available, the repertoires could be characterized only after the peak T cell response. CD4 TCRs associated with the vaccine covered the entire spike protein, and the dominant responses were in regions 160-218 and 743-854. Only a handful of AZD1222 recipients were SARS-CoV-2 seropositive at baseline, limiting conclusions about previously exposed vaccinees.

The trim is 2 bases for V and 12 bases for J, with a gap of 11 bases between the germline ends. The CDR3 spans 11 residues, from the cysteine through the phenylalanine. Only CDR3 DNA remains: 33 bases, in frame from the first base. The CDR3 regions of human TCRbeta chains were subjected to immunosequencing. Per the source publication's procedure: Repertoire TCRs were matched against a reference library of SARS-CoV-2-specific TCRs generated with the MIRA antigen-specificity platform. Breadth meant the fraction of unique TCRs that were SARS-CoV-2-associated, whereas depth meant the fraction of total T cells that were SARS-CoV-2-associated. Using the MIRA data, each spike-specific TCR was assigned both to the spike region to which the TCR was reactive and to a CD4 or CD8 class. Log10-transformed breadth and depth values were compared by one-way ANOVA with Sidak's multiple comparisons tests. In its TCRdb copy, this immuneACCESS table keeps in-frame sequences only and misses some clones. Where compared with another copy, unresolved V genes explain less than half of these, and the others have no known cause. V, J and clone size reflect that table, while D and trimming were determined from the DNA. Here the sample has about 150,000 clones; nearly 90% occur a single time. Of the sample, roughly 4.7% falls within the top ten clones.

The sample's time point label is to be understood as: baseline before first vaccination. Vaccinee samples came from UK trials COV001 and COV002, including a single-blind randomized controlled phase 2/3 trial of AZD1222 (ChAdOx1 nCoV-19) in healthy adults. Trial participant PBMC samples were collected at day 0 and day 28 after the second dose for TCRbeta chain sequencing. As to this clone: There is no known antigen for this receptor. No per-base quality is available; no much larger clone lies one base away.

This TCR was recovered from an adult in good health. The chain is assembled from TRBV12-3 or TRBV12-4 and TRBJ2-7, with the D gene call left open. Sequences were derived from peripheral blood, sampled on day 0 of AZD1222 vaccination. The bases are TGTGCCAGCAGTTTACACAGCCTAAGGTACTTC. Its coded protein is CASSLHSLRYF.